The text below deals with one TCR beta chain. The antigen is unknown. Samples: about 28 days before transplant, then days 30, 100 and 180 after. Profiling relied on immunoSEQ multiplex PCR, and the TCRdb table lists in-frame clones only, not all of them. The top ten clones hold 22% of a sample with over 3,500 clones, approximately 86% of them seen once. Germline V gives CDR1 MDHEN, CDR2 SYDVKM. The CDR3 runs to 14 residues. The V segment lost 7 bases and the J segment 2 bases; nucleotides outside the gene matches: 4. This sample is drawn from a study of T cell clonotyping in hematopoietic cell transplantation. Overall study findings and caveats: Higher Inverse Simpson Index values in graft donor and pretransplant recipient predicted broader posttransplant TCR diversity. Few recipient clonotypes overlapped donors; over 95% were de novo at given depth. After transplant, recipient diversity fell while pathologically expanded clonotypes grew through day 180.

Source: peripheral blood mononuclear cells, taken 180 days after allogeneic stem cell transplant. The chain recombines TRBV28 with TRBJ2-2; 7 bases fit TRBD1. The source of this sequence is a male patient between 60 and 69 years old who had an allogeneic stem cell transplant from an unrelated donor, so T cells may come from the graft donor. Some clones in this sample may be carry-over from other donors' samples. The DNA of the CDR3 is TGTGCCAGCACGGGACAGTACAACACCGGGGAGCTGTTTTTT. Its protein is CASTGQYNTGELFF.